The clone carrying this T cell receptor beta chain was found a few times. These data originate in a study of T-cell reconstitution after alpha-beta-depleted transplantation in children. TCRbeta library construction was performed incorporating unique molecular identifiers. TCRdb itself ran the PCR reads through MiXCR, one entry per CDR3 protein. The table records fewer than 700,000 distinct CDR3 sequences, 10% to 15% of them present only once. The CDR3 totals 13 residues. With 2 bases removed from V and 3 bases from J, the gap between germline ends came to 8 bases. This rearrangement joins TRBV12-3 or TRBV12-4 to TRBJ2-7; D is possibly TRBD2 (5 bases). The specimen comprised PBMCs, mostly from graft donor cells, sampled 360 days after TCRalphabeta/CD19-depleted stem cell transplant. The receptor's source is a male patient aged 10-17 years who had a stem cell transplant for acute myeloid leukemia, so the T cells may come from the graft donor. CDR3 amino acids: CASSLSGVYEQYF. The CDR3 DNA is TGTGCCAGCAGTTTATCCGGGGTCTACGAGCAGTACTTC.